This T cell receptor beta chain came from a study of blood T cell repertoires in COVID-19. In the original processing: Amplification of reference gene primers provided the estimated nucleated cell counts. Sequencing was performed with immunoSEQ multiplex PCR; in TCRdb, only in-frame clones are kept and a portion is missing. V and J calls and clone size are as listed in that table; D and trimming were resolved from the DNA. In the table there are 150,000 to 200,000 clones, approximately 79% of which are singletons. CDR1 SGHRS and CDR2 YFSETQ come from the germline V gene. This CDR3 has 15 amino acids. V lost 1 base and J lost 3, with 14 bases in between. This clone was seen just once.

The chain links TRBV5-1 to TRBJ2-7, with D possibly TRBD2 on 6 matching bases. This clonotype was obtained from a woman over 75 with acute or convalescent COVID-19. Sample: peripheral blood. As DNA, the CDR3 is TGCGCCAGCAGCTTGCGGCGCGGGATCAACTACGAGCAGTACTTC. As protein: CASSLRRGINYEQYF.